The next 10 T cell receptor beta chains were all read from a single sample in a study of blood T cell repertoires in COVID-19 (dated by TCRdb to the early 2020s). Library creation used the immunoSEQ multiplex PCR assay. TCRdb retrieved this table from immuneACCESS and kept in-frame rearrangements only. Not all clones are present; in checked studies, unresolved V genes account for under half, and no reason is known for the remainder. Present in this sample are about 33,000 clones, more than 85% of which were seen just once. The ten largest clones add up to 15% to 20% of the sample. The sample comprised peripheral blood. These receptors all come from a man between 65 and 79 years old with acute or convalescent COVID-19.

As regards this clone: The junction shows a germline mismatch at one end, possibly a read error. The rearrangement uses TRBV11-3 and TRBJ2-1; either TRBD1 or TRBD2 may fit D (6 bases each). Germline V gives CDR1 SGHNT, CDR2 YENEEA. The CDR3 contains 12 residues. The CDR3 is CASSLEGGEQFF. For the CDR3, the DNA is TGTGCCAGCAGCCTAGAGGGGGGTGAGCAGTTCTTC.

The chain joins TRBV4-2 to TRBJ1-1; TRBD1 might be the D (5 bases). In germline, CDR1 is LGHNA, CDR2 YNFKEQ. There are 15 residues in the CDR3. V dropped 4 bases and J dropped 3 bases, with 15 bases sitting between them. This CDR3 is CASSLEAGIYTEAFF. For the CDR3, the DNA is TGTGCCAGCAGCCTTGAGGCAGGGATCTACACTGAAGCTTTCTTT.

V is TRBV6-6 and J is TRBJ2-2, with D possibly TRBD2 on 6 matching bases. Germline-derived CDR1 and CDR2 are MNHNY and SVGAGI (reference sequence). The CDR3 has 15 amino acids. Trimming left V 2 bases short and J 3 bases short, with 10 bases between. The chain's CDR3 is CASSYGGSDTGELFF. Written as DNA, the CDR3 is TGTGCCAGCAGTTACGGGGGGTCGGACACCGGGGAGCTGTTTTTT.

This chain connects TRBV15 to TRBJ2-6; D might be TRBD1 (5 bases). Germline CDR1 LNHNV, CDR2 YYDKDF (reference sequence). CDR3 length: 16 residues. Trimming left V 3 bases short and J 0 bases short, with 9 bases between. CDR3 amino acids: CATSRAGFSGANVLTF. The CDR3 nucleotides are TGTGCCACCAGCAGGGCAGGGTTCTCTGGGGCCAACGTCCTGACTTTC. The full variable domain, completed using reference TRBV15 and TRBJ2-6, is DAMVIQNPRYQVTQFGKPVTLSCSQTLNHNVMYWYQQKSSQAPKLLFHYYDKDFNNEADTPDNFQSRRPNTSFCFLDIRSPGLGDTAMYLCATSRAGFSGANVLTFGAGSRLTVL.

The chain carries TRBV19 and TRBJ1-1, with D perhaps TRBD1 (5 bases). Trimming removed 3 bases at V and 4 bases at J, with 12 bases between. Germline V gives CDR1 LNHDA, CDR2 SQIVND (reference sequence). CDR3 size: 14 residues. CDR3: CASSIGHQGTEAFF. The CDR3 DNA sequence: TGTGCCAGTAGTATTGGGCACCAGGGCACTGAAGCTTTCTTT.

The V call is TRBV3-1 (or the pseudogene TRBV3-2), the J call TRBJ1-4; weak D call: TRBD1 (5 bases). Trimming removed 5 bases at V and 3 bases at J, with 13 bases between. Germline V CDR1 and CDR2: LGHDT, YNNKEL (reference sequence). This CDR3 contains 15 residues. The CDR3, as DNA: TGTGCCAGCAGCAATAGGGCAGGGTCTAATGAAAAACTGTTTTTT. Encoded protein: CASSNRAGSNEKLFF.

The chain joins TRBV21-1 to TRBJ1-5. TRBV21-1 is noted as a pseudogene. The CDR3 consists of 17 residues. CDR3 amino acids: CASSKSGKGRFNQPQHF. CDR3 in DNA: TGTGCCAGCAGCAAATCCGGGAAGGGGAGGTTCAATCAGCCCCAGCATTTT.

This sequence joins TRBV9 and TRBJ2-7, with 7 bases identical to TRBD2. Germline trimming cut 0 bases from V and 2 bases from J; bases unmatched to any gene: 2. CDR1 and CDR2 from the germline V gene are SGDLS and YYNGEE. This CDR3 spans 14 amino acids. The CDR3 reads CASSVAAGPYEQYF. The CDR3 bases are TGTGCCAGCAGCGTAGCAGCGGGACCCTACGAGCAGTACTTC. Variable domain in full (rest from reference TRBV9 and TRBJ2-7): DSGVTQTPKHLITATGQRVTLRCSPRSGDLSVYWYQQSLDQGLQFLIQYYNGEERAKGNILERFSAQQFPDLHSELNLSSLELGDSALYFCASSVAAGPYEQYFGPGTRLTVT.

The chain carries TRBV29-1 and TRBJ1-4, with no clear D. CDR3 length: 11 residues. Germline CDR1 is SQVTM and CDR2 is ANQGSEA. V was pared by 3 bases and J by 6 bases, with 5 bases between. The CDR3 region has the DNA TGCAGCGTTGATAGAGATGAAAAACTGTTTTTT. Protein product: CSVDRDEKLFF.

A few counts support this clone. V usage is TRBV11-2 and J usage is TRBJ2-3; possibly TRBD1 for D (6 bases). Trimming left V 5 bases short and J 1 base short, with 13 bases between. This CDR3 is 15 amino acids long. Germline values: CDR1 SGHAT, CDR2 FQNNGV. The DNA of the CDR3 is TGTGCCAGCAGCCCCCGAAGGACAGGCACAGATACGCAGTATTTT. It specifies CASSPRRTGTDTQYF.